The T cell receptor (beta chain) under discussion was sequenced for a study of T cells after yellow fever vaccination. This clonotype was recorded many times. TCRdb analysed the 5' RACE reads with MiXCR anew, one entry per CDR3 protein. This sample carries around 46,000 distinct CDR3 sequences, roughly 7.1% of them seen once, and the ten largest clones take around 16%. The sequencing here drew on CD8+ T cells not binding an NS4B(214-222) dextramer, sorted from PBMCs, taken 45 days after the yellow fever booster vaccination. The source is a man in his thirties or forties who received the YFV17D yellow fever vaccine.

The CDR3 DNA follows: TGTGCCACCAGTGAGTGGACTAGCGGGCTACAAAATGAGCAGTTCTTC. Translated, it gives CATSEWTSGLQNEQFF. The rearrangement joins TRBV24-1 to TRBJ2-1; 11 bases line up with TRBD2. J was trimmed by 7 bases and V by 4 bases; bases with no gene match: 8. Germline V gives CDR1 KGHDR, CDR2 SFDVKD. There are 16 residues in the CDR3.